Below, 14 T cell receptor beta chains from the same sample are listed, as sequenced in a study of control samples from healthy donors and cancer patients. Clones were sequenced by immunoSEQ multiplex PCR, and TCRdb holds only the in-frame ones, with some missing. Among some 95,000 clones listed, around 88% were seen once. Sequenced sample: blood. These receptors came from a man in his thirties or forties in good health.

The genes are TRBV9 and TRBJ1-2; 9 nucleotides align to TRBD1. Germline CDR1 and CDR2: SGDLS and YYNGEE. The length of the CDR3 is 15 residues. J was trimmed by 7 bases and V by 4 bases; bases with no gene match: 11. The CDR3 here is CASSPMDRGGAGYTF. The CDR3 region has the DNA TGTGCCAGCAGCCCTATGGACAGGGGTGGTGCTGGCTACACCTTC. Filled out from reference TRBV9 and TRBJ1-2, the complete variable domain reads DSGVTQTPKHLITATGQRVTLRCSPRSGDLSVYWYQQSLDQGLQFLIQYYNGEERAKGNILERFSAQQFPDLHSELNLSSLELGDSALYFCASSPMDRGGAGYTFGSGTRLTVV.

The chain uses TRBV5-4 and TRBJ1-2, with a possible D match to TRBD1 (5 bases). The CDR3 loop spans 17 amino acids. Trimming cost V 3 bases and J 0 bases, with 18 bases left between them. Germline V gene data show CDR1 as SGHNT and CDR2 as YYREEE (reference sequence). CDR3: CASSSEAEGEPNYGYTF. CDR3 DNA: TGTGCCAGCAGCTCGGAGGCGGAAGGGGAGCCTAACTATGGCTACACCTTC.

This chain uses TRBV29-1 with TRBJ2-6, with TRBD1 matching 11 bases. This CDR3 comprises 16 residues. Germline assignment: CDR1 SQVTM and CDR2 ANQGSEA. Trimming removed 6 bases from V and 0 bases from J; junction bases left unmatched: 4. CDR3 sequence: CSVGTGGISGANVLTF. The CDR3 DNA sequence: TGCAGCGTAGGGACAGGGGGGATCTCTGGGGCCAACGTCCTGACTTTC. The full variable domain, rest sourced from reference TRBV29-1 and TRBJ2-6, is SAVISQKPSRDICQRGTSLTIQCQVDSQVTMMFWYRQQPGQSLTLIATANQGSEATYESGFVIDKFPISRPNLTFSTLTVSNMSPEDSSIYLCSVGTGGISGANVLTFGAGSRLTVL.

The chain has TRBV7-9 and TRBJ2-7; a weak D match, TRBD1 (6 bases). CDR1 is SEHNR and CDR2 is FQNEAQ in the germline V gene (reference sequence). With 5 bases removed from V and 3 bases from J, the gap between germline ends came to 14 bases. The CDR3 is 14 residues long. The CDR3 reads CASSPTGKGYEQYF. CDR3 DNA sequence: TGTGCCAGCAGCCCCACAGGGAAAGGCTACGAGCAGTACTTC.

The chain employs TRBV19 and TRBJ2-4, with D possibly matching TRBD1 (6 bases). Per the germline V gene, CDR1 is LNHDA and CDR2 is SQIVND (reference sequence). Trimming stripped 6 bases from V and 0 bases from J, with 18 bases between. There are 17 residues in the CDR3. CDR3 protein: CASSPRTGQLAKNIQYF. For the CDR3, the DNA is TGTGCCAGTAGCCCTAGGACGGGACAACTAGCCAAAAACATTCAGTACTTC.

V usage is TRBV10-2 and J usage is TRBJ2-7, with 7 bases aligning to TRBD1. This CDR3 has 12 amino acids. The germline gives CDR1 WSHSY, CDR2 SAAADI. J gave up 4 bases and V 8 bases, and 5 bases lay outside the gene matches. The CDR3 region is CASLGQAYEQYF. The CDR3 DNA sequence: TGCGCCAGCCTTGGACAGGCGTACGAGCAGTACTTC.

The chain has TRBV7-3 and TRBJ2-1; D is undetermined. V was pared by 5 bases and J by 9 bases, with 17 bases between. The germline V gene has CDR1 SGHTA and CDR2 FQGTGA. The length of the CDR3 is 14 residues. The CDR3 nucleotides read TGTGCCAGCAGCCAAAATCCCCCACCAAGTGAGCAGTTCTTC. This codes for CASSQNPPPSEQFF.

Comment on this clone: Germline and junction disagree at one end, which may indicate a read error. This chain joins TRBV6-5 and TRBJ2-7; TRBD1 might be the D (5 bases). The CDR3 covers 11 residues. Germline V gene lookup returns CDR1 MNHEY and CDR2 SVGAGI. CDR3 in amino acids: CATSTGPEQYF. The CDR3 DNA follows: TGTGCCACCAGTACAGGTCCCGAGCAGTACTTC.

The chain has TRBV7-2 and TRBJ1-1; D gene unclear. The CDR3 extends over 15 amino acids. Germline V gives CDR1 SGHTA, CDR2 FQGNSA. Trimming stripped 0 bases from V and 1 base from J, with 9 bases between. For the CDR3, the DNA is TGTGCCAGCAGCTTAGCGAGACGGCCGAACACTGAAGCTTTCTTT. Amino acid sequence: CASSLARRPNTEAFF.

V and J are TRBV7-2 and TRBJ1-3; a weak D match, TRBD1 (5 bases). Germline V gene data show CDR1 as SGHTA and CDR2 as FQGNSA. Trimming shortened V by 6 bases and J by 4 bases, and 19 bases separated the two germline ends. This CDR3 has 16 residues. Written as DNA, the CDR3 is TGTGCCAGCAGTTATAGGGGCGGGGGATACGGAAACACCATATATTTT. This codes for CASSYRGGGYGNTIYF. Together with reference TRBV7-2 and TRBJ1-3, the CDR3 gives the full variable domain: GAGVSQSPSNKVTEKGKDVELRCDPISGHTALYWYRQSLGQGLEFLIYFQGNSAPDKSGLPSDRFSAERTGGSVSTLTIQRTQQEDSAVYLCASSYRGGGYGNTIYFGEGSWLTVV.

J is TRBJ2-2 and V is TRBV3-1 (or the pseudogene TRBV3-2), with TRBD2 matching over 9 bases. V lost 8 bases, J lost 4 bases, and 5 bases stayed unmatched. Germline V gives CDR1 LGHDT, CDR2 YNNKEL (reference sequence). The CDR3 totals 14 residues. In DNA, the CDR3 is TGTGCCAGCCGGATTAGCGGGAGCACCGGGGAGCTGTTTTTT. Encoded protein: CASRISGSTGELFF.

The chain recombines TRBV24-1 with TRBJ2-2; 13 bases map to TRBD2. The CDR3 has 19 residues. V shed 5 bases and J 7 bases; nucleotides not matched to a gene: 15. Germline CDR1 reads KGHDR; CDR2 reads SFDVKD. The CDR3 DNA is TGTGCCACCAGTGGCTCCGGGACTAGCGGGGTTGAGAGTGACGGGGAGCTGTTTTTT. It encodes CATSGSGTSGVESDGELFF.

CDR3 nucleotides: TGCGCCAGCAGCCCAGGGCGGGAGTACGGCGAGCAGTACTTC. It translates to CASSPGREYGEQYF. The chain couples TRBV5-1 to TRBJ2-7; 7 nucleotides agree with TRBD2. Unmatched junction bases numbered 10, after V lost 4 bases and J lost 6 bases. The CDR3 consists of 14 residues. The germline V gene encodes CDR1 SGHRS and CDR2 YFSETQ.

The CDR3 nucleotides read TGTGCCAGCAGCCCGCAGAGCGGCTTGGTGGAGCACTCACCCCTCCACTTT. It is translated as CASSPQSGLVEHSPLHF. This sequence joins TRBV7-9 and TRBJ1-6; D is ambiguous. The germline V and J ends were trimmed by 5 bases and 10 bases, with 24 bases remaining between them. The CDR3 has 17 amino acids. Per the germline V gene, CDR1 is SEHNR and CDR2 is FQNEAQ (reference sequence).